The source of this T cell receptor beta chain is a study of blood T cell repertoires in COVID-19. Comments on this clone: One end of the junction varies from germline; a read error may be responsible. The same CDR3 can be traced to other DNA sequences in this sample.

Using immunoSEQ multiplex PCR, the repertoire was profiled, and TCRdb retains in-frame clones only, with some absent. The repertoire has approximately 140,000 clones, 70% to 85% of them found once; the top ten carry under 9.5%. The germline V gene encodes CDR1 LGHDT and CDR2 YNNKEL (reference sequence). The CDR3 has 13 amino acids. The chain has TRBV3-1 (or the pseudogene TRBV3-2) and TRBJ2-2; D is uncertain. This clonotype was obtained from a woman at least 80 years old in a cohort sampled during active or convalescent COVID-19. Sequences were obtained from peripheral blood. The CDR3 coding sequence is TGTGCCAGCAGCCAACAATACACGGGGGAGCTGTTTTTT. Encoded protein: CASSQQYTGELFF.